This entry is about one T cell receptor (beta chain). This sample is part of a study of blood T cell repertoires in COVID-19. Study-level background: Spain, Italy and the United States supplied samples that represented acute and convalescent COVID-19.

Authors' analysis steps: Reference gene primer amplification in the assay estimated nucleated cell counts. Some clones are missing from TCRdb's copy, which holds only in-frame ones; the method was immunoSEQ multiplex PCR. V, J and clone size are taken as reported in that table, and D and trimming were inferred from the DNA itself. The sample consists of about 78,000 clones, around nine tenths of them appearing once. CDR1 and CDR2 (germline): MDHEN, SYDVKM. V was trimmed by 7 bases and J by 4 bases, leaving 10 bases between them. The CDR3 sequence is 12 residues long. The chain has TRBV28 and TRBJ1-2, with D possibly being TRBD1 (6 bases). Sequenced: peripheral blood. The receptor was derived from a man in his fifties with active or convalescent COVID-19. The CDR3 DNA is TGTGCCAGCACCGGACAGTTCTATGGCTACACCTTC. This sequence encodes CASTGQFYGYTF.